A selection of T cell receptor beta chains follows, all from one sample in a study of blood T cells in healthy people across ages. TCRdb redid the calling of the 5' RACE reads with MiXCR, one entry per CDR3 protein. The table shows a few hundred thousand distinct CDR3 sequences, with 25% to 35% occurring only once. Another study also made use of these data, one on T cells of mothers and their children.

Sequenced: blood. The receptors stem from a boy aged 2 to 9 in good health. CDR3s include the opening cysteine and the closing phenylalanine or tryptophan. The order of the fields is J gene, V gene, CDR3 protein.

j_call: TRBJ2-3
v_call: TRBV7-9
cdr3_aa: CASSRRDSTDTQYF

j_call: TRBJ2-3
v_call: TRBV7-9
cdr3_aa: CASSPGLAGRTDTQYF

j_call: TRBJ2-7
v_call: TRBV6-1
cdr3_aa: CASRGQGASHEQYF

j_call: TRBJ2-1
v_call: TRBV11-2
cdr3_aa: CASSPQWSGVGLEQFF

j_call: TRBJ2-1
v_call: TRBV13
cdr3_aa: CASSLLGTSGSYPYEQFF

j_call: TRBJ2-7
v_call: TRBV20-1
cdr3_aa: CSARTDHYEQYF

j_call: .
v_call: TRBV5-1
cdr3_aa: CASSLVRVGTGRQNEQFF

j_call: TRBJ1-4
v_call: TRBV4-3
cdr3_aa: CASSPTSEGMKLFF

j_call: TRBJ2-7
v_call: TRBV27
cdr3_aa: CASSPGVEQYF

j_call: TRBJ1-1
v_call: TRBV7-2
cdr3_aa: CASSPRSQLEAFF

j_call: TRBJ2-7
v_call: TRBV7-6
cdr3_aa: CASTLSGPGVGDEQYF

j_call: TRBJ2-5
v_call: TRBV7-7
cdr3_aa: CASSLGRDPQETQYF

j_call: TRBJ1-1
v_call: TRBV12-3/TRBV12-4
cdr3_aa: CASSGGEGTEAFF

j_call: TRBJ1-2
v_call: TRBV29-1
cdr3_aa: CSDRTGSGRGYTF

j_call: TRBJ2-3
v_call: TRBV5-5
cdr3_aa: CASSLDGARTDTQYF

j_call: TRBJ1-5
v_call: TRBV27
cdr3_aa: CASSLAPGQHQPQHF

j_call: TRBJ2-5
v_call: TRBV10-3
cdr3_aa: CASSYSKGTQYF

j_call: TRBJ2-2
v_call: TRBV2
cdr3_aa: CASRPTSLNTGELFF

j_call: TRBJ1-2
v_call: TRBV29-1
cdr3_aa: CSATPGQGDGYTF

j_call: TRBJ1-2
v_call: TRBV27
cdr3_aa: CASSFGRANYGYTF

j_call: TRBJ2-5
v_call: TRBV7-8
cdr3_aa: CASSSIPRSGGEETQYF

j_call: .
v_call: TRBV7-8
cdr3_aa: CASSLLGGGSPQETQYF

j_call: TRBJ2-7
v_call: TRBV20-1
cdr3_aa: CSAILREGGYEQYF

j_call: TRBJ2-7
v_call: TRBV2
cdr3_aa: CASAGTAVYEQYF

j_call: TRBJ2-3
v_call: TRBV9
cdr3_aa: CASSVGSAATDTQYF

j_call: .
v_call: TRBV6-5
cdr3_aa: CASSYRLSYNEQFF

j_call: TRBJ1-1
v_call: TRBV29-1
cdr3_aa: CSVEDRVLTEAFF

j_call: TRBJ2-2
v_call: TRBV12-3/TRBV12-4
cdr3_aa: CASSPGTGVAGELFF

j_call: TRBJ1-3
v_call: TRBV6-1
cdr3_aa: CASSLAVIGNTIYF

j_call: TRBJ2-1
v_call: TRBV10-2
cdr3_aa: CASKARRDNEQFF

j_call: .
v_call: TRBV20-1
cdr3_aa: CSARSPWAGDEQYF

j_call: TRBJ2-3
v_call: TRBV13
cdr3_aa: CASSLGDGGDTQYF

j_call: TRBJ2-2
v_call: TRBV6-1
cdr3_aa: CASRNLRPLSNTGELFF

j_call: TRBJ2-6
v_call: TRBV9
cdr3_aa: CASSVPQGVDSGANVLTF

j_call: TRBJ1-6
v_call: TRBV7-2
cdr3_aa: CASSLDKGRALHF

j_call: TRBJ1-2
v_call: TRBV4-1
cdr3_aa: CASSQDSRYSLYGYTF

j_call: TRBJ2-5
v_call: TRBV12-3/TRBV12-4
cdr3_aa: CASSSRGTQYF

j_call: TRBJ2-7
v_call: TRBV4-1
cdr3_aa: CASSSSGTGDAEQYF

j_call: TRBJ2-7
v_call: TRBV2
cdr3_aa: CASRIGWDTEYEQYF

j_call: TRBJ1-4
v_call: TRBV27
cdr3_aa: CASSSGTGEKLFF

j_call: TRBJ2-2
v_call: TRBV20-1
cdr3_aa: CSARMFGRAGELFF

j_call: TRBJ2-7
v_call: TRBV6-4
cdr3_aa: CASSSGQGTDYEQYF

j_call: TRBJ2-1
v_call: TRBV5-5
cdr3_aa: CASSLGVEGEQFF

j_call: TRBJ2-3
v_call: TRBV2
cdr3_aa: CASRASGVNGDTQYF

j_call: TRBJ1-4
v_call: TRBV4-1
cdr3_aa: CASSLAPGTVNEKLFF

j_call: TRBJ1-5
v_call: TRBV5-1
cdr3_aa: CASSLGARQPQHF

j_call: TRBJ2-5
v_call: TRBV5-1
cdr3_aa: CASSLELAGLETQYF

j_call: TRBJ1-2
v_call: TRBV5-1
cdr3_aa: CASSPDLGRVLGYGYTF

j_call: TRBJ1-1
v_call: TRBV12-3/TRBV12-4
cdr3_aa: CASSFSMNTEAFF

j_call: TRBJ2-4
v_call: TRBV12-3/TRBV12-4
cdr3_aa: CASRQQGSSSMSLRGAKNIQYF

j_call: TRBJ2-7
v_call: TRBV7-8
cdr3_aa: CASSLGWTGHYEQYF

j_call: TRBJ1-3
v_call: TRBV30
cdr3_aa: CAWSTGNTIYF

j_call: TRBJ2-3
v_call: TRBV24-1
cdr3_aa: CATSDWSGGIHGTTTDTQYF

j_call: TRBJ2-1
v_call: TRBV20-1
cdr3_aa: CSARDPTSGRRNEQFF

j_call: TRBJ2-2
v_call: TRBV20-1
cdr3_aa: CSAIPRNTGELFF

j_call: TRBJ2-4
v_call: TRBV12-3/TRBV12-4
cdr3_aa: CASSLDLGRQGAYTQYF

j_call: TRBJ2-1
v_call: TRBV7-9
cdr3_aa: CASLVYPYNEQSF

j_call: TRBJ2-5
v_call: TRBV6-2/TRBV6-3
cdr3_aa: CASSYGPAAMLFQETQYF

j_call: TRBJ2-5
v_call: TRBV27
cdr3_aa: CASSLISGSRGEQYF

j_call: TRBJ2-7
v_call: TRBV29-1
cdr3_aa: CSGSTGGLSEQYF